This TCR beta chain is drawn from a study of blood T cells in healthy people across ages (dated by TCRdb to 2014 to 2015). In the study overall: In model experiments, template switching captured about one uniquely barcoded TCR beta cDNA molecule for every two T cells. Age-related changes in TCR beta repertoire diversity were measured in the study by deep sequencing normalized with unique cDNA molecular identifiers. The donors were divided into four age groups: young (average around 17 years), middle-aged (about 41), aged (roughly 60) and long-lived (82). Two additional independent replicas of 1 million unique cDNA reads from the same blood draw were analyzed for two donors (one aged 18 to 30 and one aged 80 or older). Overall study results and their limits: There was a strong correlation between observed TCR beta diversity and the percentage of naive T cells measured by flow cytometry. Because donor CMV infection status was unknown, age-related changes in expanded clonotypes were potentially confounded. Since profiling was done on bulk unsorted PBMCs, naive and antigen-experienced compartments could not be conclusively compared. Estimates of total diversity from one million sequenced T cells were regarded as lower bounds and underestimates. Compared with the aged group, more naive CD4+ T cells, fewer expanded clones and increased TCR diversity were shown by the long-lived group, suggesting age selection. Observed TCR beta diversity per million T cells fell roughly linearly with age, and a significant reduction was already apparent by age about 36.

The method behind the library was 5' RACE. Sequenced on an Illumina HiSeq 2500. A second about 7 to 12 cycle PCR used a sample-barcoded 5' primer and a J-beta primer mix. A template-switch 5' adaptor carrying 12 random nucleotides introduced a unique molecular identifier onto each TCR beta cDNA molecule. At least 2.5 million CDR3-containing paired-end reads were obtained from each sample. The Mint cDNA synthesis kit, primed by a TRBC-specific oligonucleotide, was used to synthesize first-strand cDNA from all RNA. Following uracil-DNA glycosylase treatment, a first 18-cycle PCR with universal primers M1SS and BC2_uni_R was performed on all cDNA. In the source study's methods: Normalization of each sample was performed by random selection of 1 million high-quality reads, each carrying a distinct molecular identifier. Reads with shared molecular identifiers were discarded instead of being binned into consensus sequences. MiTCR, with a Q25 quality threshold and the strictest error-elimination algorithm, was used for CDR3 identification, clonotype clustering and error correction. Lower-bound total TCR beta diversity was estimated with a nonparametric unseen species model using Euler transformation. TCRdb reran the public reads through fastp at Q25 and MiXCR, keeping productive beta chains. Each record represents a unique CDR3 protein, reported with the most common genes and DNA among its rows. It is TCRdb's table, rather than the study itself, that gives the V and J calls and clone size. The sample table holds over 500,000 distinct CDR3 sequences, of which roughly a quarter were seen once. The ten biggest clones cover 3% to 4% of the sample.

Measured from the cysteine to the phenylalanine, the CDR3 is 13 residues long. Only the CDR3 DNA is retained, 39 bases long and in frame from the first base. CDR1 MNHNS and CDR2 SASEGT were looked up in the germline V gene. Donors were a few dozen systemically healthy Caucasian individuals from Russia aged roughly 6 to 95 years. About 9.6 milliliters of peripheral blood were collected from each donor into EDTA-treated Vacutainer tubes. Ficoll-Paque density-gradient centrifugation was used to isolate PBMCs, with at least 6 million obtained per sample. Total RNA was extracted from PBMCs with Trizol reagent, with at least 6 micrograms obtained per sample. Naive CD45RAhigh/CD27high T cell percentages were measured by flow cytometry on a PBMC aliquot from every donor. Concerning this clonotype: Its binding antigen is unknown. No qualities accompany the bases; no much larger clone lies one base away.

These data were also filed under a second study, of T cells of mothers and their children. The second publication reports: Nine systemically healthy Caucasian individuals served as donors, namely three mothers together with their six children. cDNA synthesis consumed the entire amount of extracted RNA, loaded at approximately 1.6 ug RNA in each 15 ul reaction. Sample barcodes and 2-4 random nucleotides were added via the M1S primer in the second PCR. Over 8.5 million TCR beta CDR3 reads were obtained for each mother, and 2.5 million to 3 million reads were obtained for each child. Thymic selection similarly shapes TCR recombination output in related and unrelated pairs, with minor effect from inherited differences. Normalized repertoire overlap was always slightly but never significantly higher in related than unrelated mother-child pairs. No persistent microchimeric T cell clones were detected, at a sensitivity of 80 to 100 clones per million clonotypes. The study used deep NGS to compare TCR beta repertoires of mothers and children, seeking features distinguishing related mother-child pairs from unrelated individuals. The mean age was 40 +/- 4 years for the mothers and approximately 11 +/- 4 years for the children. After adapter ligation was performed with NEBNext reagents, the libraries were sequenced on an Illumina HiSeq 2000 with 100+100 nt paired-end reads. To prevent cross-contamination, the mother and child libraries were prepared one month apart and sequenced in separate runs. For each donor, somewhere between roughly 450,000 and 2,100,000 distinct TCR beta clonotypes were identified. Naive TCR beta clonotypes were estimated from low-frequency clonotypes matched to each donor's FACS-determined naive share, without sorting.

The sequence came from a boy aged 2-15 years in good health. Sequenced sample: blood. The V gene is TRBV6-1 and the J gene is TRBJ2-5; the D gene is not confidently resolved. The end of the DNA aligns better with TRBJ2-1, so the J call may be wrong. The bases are TGTGCCAGCAGTGAATCAATCTCGAATGAGCAGTTCTTC. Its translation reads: CASSESISNEQFF.